This T cell receptor beta chain was sequenced in a study of blood T cell repertoires in COVID-19. The wider study: Sample material is recorded as cDNA or gDNA derived from T cells, B-cell-depleted T cells, or PBMCs.

Trimming took 3 bases from V and 7 from J, leaving 12 bases between them. The CDR3 has 13 residues. Germline CDR1 is MDHEN and CDR2 is SYDVKM. Original handling: Amplification of reference gene primers was used by the study to estimate nucleated cell counts. Clones were read by immunoSEQ multiplex PCR, and TCRdb kept only the in-frame ones, dropping some. V and J calls and clone size come straight from that table; D and trimming were deduced from the DNA. The profile shows 200,000 to 250,000 clones, approximately 77% of them singletons. The material sequenced was peripheral blood. The chain joins TRBV28 to TRBJ1-2; no definite D call. The sequence derives from a woman older than 75 with acute or convalescent COVID-19. The CDR3 DNA sequence: TGTGCCAGCAGTTTTGGAGGAGAGGGTGGCTACACCTTC. Protein: CASSFGGEGGYTF.